Listed below are T cell receptor beta chains from one sample, sequenced in a study of T-cell reconstitution after alpha-beta-depleted transplantation in children. TCRdb itself ran the PCR reads through MiXCR, one entry per CDR3 protein. The sample lists approximately 82,000 distinct CDR3 sequences; roughly a sixth were seen once. The sample in question was PBMCs, mostly from graft donor cells, obtained 180 days after TCRalphabeta/CD19-depleted stem cell transplant. These receptors came from a male patient under 10 years old who had a stem cell transplant for acute lymphoblastic leukemia, so the T cells may come from the graft donor. Each CDR3 is given without its conserved first and last residue. Fields, in order: V gene, D gene, clone size, CDR3 protein. The D gene is left open where the match is weak. Clone size, where shown, is once, few, many, or a class for clones that have expanded.

TRBV15	-	-	ATSRDGPADTLSYEQY
TRBV10-3	-	few	AISEGESEKLF
TRBV12-3/TRBV12-4	TRBD1	-	ASSWGSGTESNQPQH
TRBV14	-	-	ASSQDEVSEQF
TRBV10-3	TRBD2	many	AISFLAGAGDTQY
TRBV29-1	TRBD1	many	SVPGQSETQY
TRBV6-1	-	few	ASSKGRKPNSNQPQH
TRBV19	TRBD1	-	ASTSQGAWETQY
TRBV11-2	-	few	ASSVGQTLAKNIQY
TRBV15	TRBD2	few	ATSKGIYSGALYNEQF
TRBV5-1	-	-	ASSLVGGVTGELF
TRBV6-1	-	-	ASSPRPEQGYEQY
TRBV7-9	-	few	ASSPQERTSSYEQY
TRBV29-1	TRBD1	-	SVGGGQGGLYT
TRBV29-1	-	-	SVGGFGAYGYT
TRBV4-1	-	-	ASSQEKIISYNEQF
TRBV28	-	-	ASRTSQGYNEQF
TRBV5-6	TRBD2	few	ASSLGLAANTGELF
TRBV5-1	-	few	ASSLLYPSTDTQY
TRBV27	-	-	ATTGSTDTQY
TRBV4-2	-	-	ASSQGTNEETQY
TRBV4-1	-	-	ASSQEGGPLGDEQY
TRBV18	-	many	ASSPGHMRETQY
TRBV29-1	-	many	SVAQGGGTEAF
TRBV10-3	-	-	AISGGSGAF
TRBV5-1	-	few	ASSLEGFEQY
TRBV13	TRBD1	few	ASSLGQAPYEQY
TRBV4-3	TRBD2	few	ASSRGSWREGLEQY
TRBV11-2	-	-	ASSLFLRAGNSPLH
TRBV15	-	many	ATSRDQVRLREQF
TRBV5-5	-	-	ASSLVGAQGNQPQH
TRBV7-9	TRBD1	few	ASRPTGDNEQF
TRBV27	TRBD1	-	ASSLSVDRGMRPQH
TRBV20-1	TRBD2	-	SARGAGGLTSTDTQY
TRBV27	-	-	ASSWGYDYGQY
TRBV20-1	-	few	SAPGVSYNEQF
TRBV19	-	few	ASSTLYKNEQF
TRBV7-8	TRBD2	-	ASSSTSGGYEQY
TRBV20-1	TRBD2	-	SAAGGGLHPGELF
TRBV2	-	-	ASSEAGSTDTQY
TRBV28	TRBD2	-	ASTWTSGTYEQH
TRBV6-2/TRBV6-3	TRBD1	few	ASSYPDRGRVGQPQH
TRBV4-3	-	few	ASSQEKPLNTEAF
TRBV6-2/TRBV6-3	TRBD1	once	ASSMGQGATYEQY
TRBV3-1	-	-	ASSQMPSGNTEAF
TRBV29-1	TRBD1	few	SVEGDPPSTGSSYNEQF
TRBV5-1	-	-	ATRGTGSPNEKLF
TRBV6-1	-	few	ASSTFDGNYGYT
TRBV29-1	-	few	SVNPGVNPNYGYT